The 17 T cell receptor beta chains listed next were all sequenced from one sample in a study of blood T cell repertoires in COVID-19 (TCRdb year 2020). Library method: the immunoSEQ multiplex PCR assay. The source is immuneACCESS, and TCRdb retained only in-frame sequences with V and J called. Part of the clones is not carried over; for the studies checked, unresolved V genes explain less than half of this, and the remainder is unexplained. Within this sample are a few hundred thousand clones, with approximately 83% of them counted one time only. Roughly 2.2% of the sample lies in the top ten. The sequencing sample was made of PBMCs or T cells enriched from blood (not recorded which). Every receptor here comes from a man aged 25 to 40 who had recovered from COVID-19.

The chain uses TRBV27 and TRBJ2-5; 11 nucleotides agree with TRBD2. This CDR3 is built from 15 residues. CDR1 MNHEY and CDR2 SMNVEV come from the germline V gene (reference sequence). With V trimmed by 6 bases and J by 5 bases, 8 bases remained unmatched. The CDR3 region has the DNA TGTGCCAGCAGACCTCTAGCGGGGGGAGCGGAGACCCAGTACTTC. Encoded protein: CASRPLAGGAETQYF.

The genes are TRBV7-9 and TRBJ1-1, with D possibly being TRBD1 (5 bases). The CDR3 loop spans 15 amino acids. Germline V gives CDR1 SEHNR, CDR2 FQNEAQ (reference sequence). V gave up 5 bases and J gave up 2 bases, with 15 bases separating them. In DNA form, the CDR3 reads TGTGCCAGCAGCCCCCTGGGGGAGGCCAACACTGAAGCTTTCTTT. This translates into CASSPLGEANTEAFF.

The J gene is TRBJ2-7, the V gene TRBV19, with 14 nucleotides matching TRBD2. This CDR3 contains 13 residues. The V and J ends lost 10 bases and 7 bases, in that order; junction bases with no gene match: 6. The germline CDR1 and CDR2 sequences are LNHDA and SQIVND (reference sequence). The CDR3 loop is CATGTSGGTEQYF. The CDR3 region has the DNA TGTGCCACCGGGACTAGCGGGGGAACTGAGCAGTACTTC.

The genes are TRBV15 and TRBJ2-7, with D uncertain. The CDR3 contains 12 residues. Germline loops: CDR1 LNHNV, CDR2 YYDKDF (reference sequence). V was pared by 0 bases and J by 4 bases, with 4 bases between. The CDR3 sequence is CATSRDQYEQYF. CDR3 nucleotides: TGTGCCACCAGCAGAGATCAATACGAGCAGTACTTC.

This clone was seen a handful of times. The rearrangement uses TRBV7-3 and TRBJ2-1; 14 bases fit TRBD2. V was pared by 5 bases and J by 6 bases, with 6 bases of the junction left unmatched. CDR3 length: 16 amino acids. Germline lookup yields CDR1 SGHTA and CDR2 FQGTGA. The CDR3: CASSPTSGGEGNEQFF. The CDR3 DNA is TGTGCCAGCAGCCCGACTAGCGGGGGGGAGGGCAATGAGCAGTTCTTC.

The genes are TRBV5-5 and TRBJ2-4, with D possibly matching TRBD2 (7 bases). The CDR3 runs to 16 residues. Per germline, CDR1 SGHKS and CDR2 YYEKEE (reference sequence). V was clipped by 0 bases and J by 6 bases, with 16 bases between them. The CDR3 nucleotides are TGTGCCAGCAGCTTGGAATCGACACGGGGGGCAAACATTCAGTACTTC. It translates to CASSLESTRGANIQYF.

This clone was observed once. This same CDR3 is encoded by further DNA sequences in the sample. This chain connects TRBV9 to TRBJ2-5; possible D gene TRBD1, 5 bases. Germline CDR1 SGDLS, CDR2 YYNGEE. Deletions cut 0 bases from V and 2 bases from J, with 8 bases between. This CDR3 is built from 14 residues. The CDR3 sequence is CASSVGGRQETQYF. The CDR3 DNA reads as TGTGCCAGCAGCGTAGGGGGCAGACAAGAGACCCAGTACTTC.

The chain combines TRBV5-6 with TRBJ2-2, with D unresolved. Per germline, CDR1 SGHDT and CDR2 YYEEEE. This CDR3 region has 11 residues. V was clipped by 4 bases and J by 8 bases, with 6 bases between them. The CDR3 loop reads CASSMSGELFF. Written as DNA, the CDR3 is TGTGCCAGCAGCATGTCAGGGGAGCTGTTTTTT.

The gene calls are TRBV2 and TRBJ1-1, with 8 bases that match TRBD1. The trim removed 6 bases at V and 0 bases at J, leaving 9 bases unmatched. CDR3 length: 16 amino acids. In germline, CDR1 is SNHLY, CDR2 FYNNEI. The CDR3 is CASRTQGALMNTEAFF. The CDR3 DNA sequence: TGTGCCAGCAGAACCCAGGGGGCTCTCATGAACACTGAAGCTTTCTTT.

The chain employs TRBV10-3 and TRBJ1-6; tentatively, D is TRBD1 (6 bases). Trimming pared 2 bases from V and 7 bases from J, leaving 6 bases between. Germline CDR1 ENHRY, CDR2 SYGVKD. The CDR3 totals 13 residues. Here the CDR3 DNA reads TGTGCCATCAGTGAGGGACAGAATTCACCCCTCCACTTT. The encoded protein is CAISEGQNSPLHF.

V usage is TRBV5-4 and J usage is TRBJ2-1; 10 nucleotides align to TRBD2. This CDR3 comprises 15 residues. Per the germline V gene, CDR1 is SGHNT and CDR2 is YYREEE (reference sequence). The junction had 8 bases not matched to a gene; V was cut back by 4 bases and J by 7 bases. The CDR3 sequence: CASSAVSGGRNEQFF. DNA for the CDR3: TGTGCCAGCAGCGCGGTTAGCGGGGGGAGGAATGAGCAGTTCTTC. Using reference TRBV5-4 and TRBJ2-1 for the parts outside the CDR3, the full variable domain is ETGVTQSPTHLIKTRGQQVTLRCSSQSGHNTVSWYQQALGQGPQFIFQYYREEENGRGNFPPRFSGLQFPNYSSELNVNALELDDSALYLCASSAVSGGRNEQFFGPGTRLTVL.

There are many counts of this clone. The genes are TRBV6-1 and TRBJ1-5; 7 nucleotides agree with TRBD1. Germline lookup yields CDR1 MNHNS and CDR2 SASEGT. The CDR3 spans 18 residues. The V and J ends lost 2 bases and 1 base, in that order; junction bases with no gene match: 11. CDR3 amino acids: CASSERPTGAGSNQPQHF. For the CDR3, the DNA is TGTGCCAGCAGTGAACGACCAACAGGGGCCGGGAGCAATCAGCCCCAGCATTTT.

About this clone: Other DNA sequences within the sample encode an identical CDR3. The V gene is TRBV19, the J gene TRBJ2-7; TRBD1 might be the D (5 bases). The V end lost 2 bases, the J end lost 4 bases, and 9 bases lay between the germline ends. This CDR3 has 13 amino acids. Looked up from germline, CDR1 is LNHDA and CDR2 is SQIVND (reference sequence). As DNA, the CDR3 is TGTGCCAGTAGTATACAGGGTTCGTACGAGCAGTACTTC. The encoded protein is CASSIQGSYEQYF.

The chain uses TRBV30 and TRBJ2-6; TRBD1 matches 12 bases. Looked up from germline, CDR1 is GTSNPN and CDR2 is SVGIG (reference sequence). This CDR3 comprises 19 residues. J gave up 4 bases and V 3 bases, and 13 bases lay outside the gene matches. Written as DNA, the CDR3 is TGTGCCTGGAGGCCCAGACCGGGACAGGGGGCGTCAGGGGCCAACGTCCTGACTTTC. This encodes CAWRPRPGQGASGANVLTF.

The CDR3 coding sequence is TGTGCCAGCAGTGAATGGGACAGGGTAGACTATGGCTACACCTTC. Translating gives CASSEWDRVDYGYTF. The chain combines TRBV6-1 with TRBJ1-2; 9 bases map to TRBD1. V dropped 2 bases and J dropped 3; count of bases not matched to a gene: 4. The CDR3 runs 15 residues. Germline V lookup: CDR1 MNHNS, CDR2 SASEGT.

The CDR3 loop is CASSTSDRVTYTF. The DNA for the CDR3 is TGTGCCAGCAGTACCTCCGACAGGGTAACCTACACCTTC. The chain is built from TRBV27 and TRBJ1-2; 7 bases match TRBD1. With V trimmed by 5 bases and J by 10 bases, 10 bases remained unmatched. The V gene's germline CDR1 is MNHEY and CDR2 SMNVEV (reference sequence). This CDR3 spans 13 amino acids.

This clone is a singleton in its sample. The V call is TRBV15, the J call TRBJ2-5; 8 bases are shared with TRBD2. Trimming took 2 bases from V and 9 from J; bases not matched to a gene: 8. Germline V gene sequence: CDR1 LNHNV, CDR2 YYDKDF (reference sequence). This CDR3 is 14 amino acids long. For the CDR3, the DNA is TGTGCCACCAGCAGACCCTTGAGCGGGGGATCCCAGTACTTC. Translation: CATSRPLSGGSQYF.